This T cell receptor beta chain is drawn from a study of CD8 T cells in ankylosing spondylitis. Overall study findings and caveats: Reportedly, significant enrichment of disease-linked clones occurred in matched ankylosing spondylitis synovial fluid. A TCR beta motif of roughly eight highly homologous variants seemed to mark ankylosing spondylitis blood.

This clonotype was seen many times. The antigen remains unidentified. TCRdb re-analysed the 5' RACE reads in MiXCR, keeping a single row per CDR3 protein. The sample holds about 36,000 distinct CDR3 sequences, 6% seen once. CDR3 length: 16 residues. V was pared by 2 bases and J by 4 bases, with 8 bases of the junction left unmatched. Per the germline V gene, CDR1 is SGHRS and CDR2 is YFSETQ. Sequencing was carried out using blood, either unsorted or a sorted T cell fraction (not recorded which). The clonotype was recovered from a male donor with ankylosing spondylitis or in good health (not recorded which). This chain connects TRBV5-1 to TRBJ2-3; 9 positions agree with TRBD2. In DNA form, the CDR3 reads TGCGCCAGCAGCTTTTCAGCGGGAGGCGCCCCAGATACGCAGTATTTT. Encoded protein: CASSFSAGGAPDTQYF.